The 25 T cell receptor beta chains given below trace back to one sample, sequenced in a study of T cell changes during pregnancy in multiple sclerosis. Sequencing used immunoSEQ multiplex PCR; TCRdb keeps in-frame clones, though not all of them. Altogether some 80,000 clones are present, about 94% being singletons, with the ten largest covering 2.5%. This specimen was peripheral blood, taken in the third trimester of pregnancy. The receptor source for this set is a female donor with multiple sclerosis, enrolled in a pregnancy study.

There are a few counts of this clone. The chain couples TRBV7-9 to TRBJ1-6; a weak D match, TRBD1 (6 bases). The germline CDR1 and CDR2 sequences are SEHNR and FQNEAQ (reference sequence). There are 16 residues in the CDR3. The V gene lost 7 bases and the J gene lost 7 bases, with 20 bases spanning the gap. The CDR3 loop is CASIKLSGDTNSPLHF. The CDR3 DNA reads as TGTGCCAGCATTAAGTTGTCCGGGGACACCAATTCACCCCTCCACTTT. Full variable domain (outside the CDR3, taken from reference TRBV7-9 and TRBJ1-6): DTGVSQNPRHKITKRGQNVTFRCDPISEHNRLYWYRQTLGQGPEFLTYFQNEAQLEKSRLLSDRFSAERPKGSFSTLEIQRTEQGDSAMYLCASIKLSGDTNSPLHFGNGTRLTVT.

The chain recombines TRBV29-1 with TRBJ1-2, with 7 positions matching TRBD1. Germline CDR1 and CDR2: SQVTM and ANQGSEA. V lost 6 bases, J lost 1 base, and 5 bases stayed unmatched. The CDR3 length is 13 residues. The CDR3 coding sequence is TGCAGCGTCCCGGGACAGCTTAACTATGGCTACACCTTC. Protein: CSVPGQLNYGYTF.

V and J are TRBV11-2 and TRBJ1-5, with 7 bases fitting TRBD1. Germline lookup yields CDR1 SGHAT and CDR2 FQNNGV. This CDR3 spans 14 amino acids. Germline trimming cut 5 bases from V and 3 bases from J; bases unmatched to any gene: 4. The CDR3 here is CASSQDRYNQPQHF. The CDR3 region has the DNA TGTGCCAGCAGCCAGGACAGGTACAATCAGCCCCAGCATTTT.

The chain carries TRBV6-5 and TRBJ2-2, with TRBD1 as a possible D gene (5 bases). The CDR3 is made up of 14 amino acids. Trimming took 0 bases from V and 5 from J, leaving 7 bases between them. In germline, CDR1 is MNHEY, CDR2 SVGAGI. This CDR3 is CASSYSAGTGELFF. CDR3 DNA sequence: TGTGCCAGCAGTTACTCGGCAGGGACCGGGGAGCTGTTTTTT.

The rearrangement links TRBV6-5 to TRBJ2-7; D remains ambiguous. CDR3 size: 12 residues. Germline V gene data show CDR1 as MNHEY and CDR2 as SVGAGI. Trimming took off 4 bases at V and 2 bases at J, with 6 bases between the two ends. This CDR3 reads CASSSLTYEQYF. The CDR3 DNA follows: TGTGCCAGCAGTTCCCTTACCTACGAGCAGTACTTC.

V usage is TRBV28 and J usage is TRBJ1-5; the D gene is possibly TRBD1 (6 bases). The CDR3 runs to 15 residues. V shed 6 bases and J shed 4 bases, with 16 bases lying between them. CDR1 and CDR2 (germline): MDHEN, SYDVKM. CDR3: CASRPTGPRNQPQHF. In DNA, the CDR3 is TGTGCCAGCAGACCAACAGGGCCGAGGAATCAGCCCCAGCATTTT.

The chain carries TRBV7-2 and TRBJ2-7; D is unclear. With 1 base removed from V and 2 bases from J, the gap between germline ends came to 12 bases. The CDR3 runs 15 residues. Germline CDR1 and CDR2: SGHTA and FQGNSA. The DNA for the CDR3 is TGTGCCAGCAGCTTAGTCGCGGCTCTTACCTACGAGCAGTACTTC. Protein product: CASSLVAALTYEQYF.

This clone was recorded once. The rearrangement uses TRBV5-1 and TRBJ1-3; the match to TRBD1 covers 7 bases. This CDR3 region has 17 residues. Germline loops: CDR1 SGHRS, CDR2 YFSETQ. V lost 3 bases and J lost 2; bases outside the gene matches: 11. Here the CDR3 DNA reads TGCGCCAGCAGCTCATACCTTTCAGGGGGTACTGGAAACACCATATATTTT. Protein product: CASSSYLSGGTGNTIYF.

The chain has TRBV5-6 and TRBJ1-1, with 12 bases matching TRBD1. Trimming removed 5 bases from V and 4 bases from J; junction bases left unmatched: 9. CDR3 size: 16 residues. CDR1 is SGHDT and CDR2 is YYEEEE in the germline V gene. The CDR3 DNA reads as TGTGCCAGCAGAAGTGGGACAGGGGGCTTCGGCACTGAAGCTTTCTTT. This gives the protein CASRSGTGGFGTEAFF.

The DNA of the CDR3 is TGTGCCAGCAGCGCGGGTGGAGGGGGGACTAGCCCGGCAAATACGCAGTATTTT. Its protein product is CASSAGGGGTSPANTQYF. The chain links TRBV9 to TRBJ2-3, with 9 bases fitting TRBD2. V lost 3 bases and J lost 7; bases outside the gene matches: 18. The CDR3 runs 18 residues. The germline V gene encodes CDR1 SGDLS and CDR2 YYNGEE.

The chain's CDR3 is CASSESRSTNTGELFF. Written as DNA, the CDR3 is TGCGCCAGCAGTGAGTCTCGGTCAACCAACACCGGGGAGCTGTTTTTT. J is TRBJ2-2 and V is TRBV10-2; no reliable D call. Germline CDR1 WSHSY, CDR2 SAAADI. Trimming removed 0 bases at V and 2 bases at J, with 10 bases between. The CDR3 runs 16 residues.

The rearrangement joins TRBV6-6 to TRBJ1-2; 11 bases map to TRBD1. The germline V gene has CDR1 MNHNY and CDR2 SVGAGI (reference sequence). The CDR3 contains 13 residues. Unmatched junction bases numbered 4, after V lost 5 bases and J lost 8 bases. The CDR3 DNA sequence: TGTGCCAGCAGTGGACAGGGGGCGCGAGGCTACACCTTC. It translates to CASSGQGARGYTF.

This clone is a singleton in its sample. The CDR3 coding sequence is TGCGCCAGCAGCAGAGAAGAGGGACTAAGGACTGAAGCTTTCTTT. Protein: CASSREEGLRTEAFF. The V and J genes are TRBV5-1 and TRBJ1-1, with D perhaps TRBD1 (5 bases). CDR1 is SGHRS and CDR2 is YFSETQ in the germline V gene. With 4 bases removed from V and 5 bases from J, the gap between germline ends came to 18 bases. The CDR3 sequence is 15 residues long.

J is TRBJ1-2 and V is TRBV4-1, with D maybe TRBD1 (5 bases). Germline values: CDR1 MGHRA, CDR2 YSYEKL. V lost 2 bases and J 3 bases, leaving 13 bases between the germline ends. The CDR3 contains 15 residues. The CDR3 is CASSQTKGRDYGYTF. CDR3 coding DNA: TGCGCCAGCAGCCAAACCAAGGGGAGGGACTATGGCTACACCTTC.

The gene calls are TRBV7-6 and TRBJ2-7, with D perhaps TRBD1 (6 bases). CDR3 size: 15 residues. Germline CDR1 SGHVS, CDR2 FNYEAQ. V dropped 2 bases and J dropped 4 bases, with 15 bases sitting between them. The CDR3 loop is CASSLTDRLGYEQYF. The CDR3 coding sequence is TGTGCCAGCAGCTTAACGGACAGATTAGGGTACGAGCAGTACTTC.

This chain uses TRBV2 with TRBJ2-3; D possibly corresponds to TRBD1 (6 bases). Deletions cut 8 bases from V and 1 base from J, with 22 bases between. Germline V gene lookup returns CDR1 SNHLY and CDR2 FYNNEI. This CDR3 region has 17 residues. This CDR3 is CASETPTGQGRTDTQYF. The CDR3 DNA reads TGTGCCAGCGAGACTCCGACCGGGCAGGGGCGCACAGATACGCAGTATTTT.

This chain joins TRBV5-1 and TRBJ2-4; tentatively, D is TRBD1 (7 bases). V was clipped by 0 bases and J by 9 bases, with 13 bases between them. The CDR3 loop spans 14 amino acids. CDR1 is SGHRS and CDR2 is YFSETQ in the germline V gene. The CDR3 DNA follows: TGCGCCAGCAGCTTGGGGCGGGACAGTGCCATTCAGTACTTC. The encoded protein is CASSLGRDSAIQYF. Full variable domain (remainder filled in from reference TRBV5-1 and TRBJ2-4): KAGVTQTPRYLIKTRGQQVTLSCSPISGHRSVSWYQQTPGQGLQFLFEYFSETQRNKGNFPGRFSGRQFSNSRSEMNVSTLELGDSALYLCASSLGRDSAIQYFGAGTRLSVL.

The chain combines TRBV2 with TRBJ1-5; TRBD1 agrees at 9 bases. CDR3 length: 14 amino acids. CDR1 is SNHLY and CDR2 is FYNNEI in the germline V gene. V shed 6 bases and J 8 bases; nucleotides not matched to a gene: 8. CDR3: CASSPTGGLEPQHF. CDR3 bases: TGTGCCAGCAGCCCAACAGGGGGCTTAGAGCCCCAGCATTTT.

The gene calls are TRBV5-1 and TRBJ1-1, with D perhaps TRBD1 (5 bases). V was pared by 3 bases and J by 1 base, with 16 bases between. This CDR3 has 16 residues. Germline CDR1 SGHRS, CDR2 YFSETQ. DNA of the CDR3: TGCGCCAGCAGCTACGGTCCCAGGGAAAGGAACACTGAAGCTTTCTTT. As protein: CASSYGPRERNTEAFF.

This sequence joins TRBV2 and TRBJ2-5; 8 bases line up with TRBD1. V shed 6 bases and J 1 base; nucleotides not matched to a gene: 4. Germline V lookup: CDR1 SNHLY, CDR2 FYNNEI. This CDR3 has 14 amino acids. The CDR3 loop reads CASRGTGLQETQYF. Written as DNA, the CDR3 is TGTGCCAGCAGGGGGACAGGTCTCCAAGAGACCCAGTACTTC. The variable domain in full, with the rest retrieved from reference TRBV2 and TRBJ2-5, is EPEVTQTPSHQVTQMGQEVILRCVPISNHLYFYWYRQILGQKVEFLVSFYNNEISEKSEIFDDQFSVERPDGSNFTLKIRSTKLEDSAMYFCASRGTGLQETQYFGPGTRLLVL.

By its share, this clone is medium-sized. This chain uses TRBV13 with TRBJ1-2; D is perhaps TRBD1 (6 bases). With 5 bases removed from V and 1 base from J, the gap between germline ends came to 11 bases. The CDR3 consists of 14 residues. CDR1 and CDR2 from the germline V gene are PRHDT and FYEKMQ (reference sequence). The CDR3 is CASSPGESNYGYTF. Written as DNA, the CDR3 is TGTGCCAGCAGCCCAGGGGAGAGTAACTATGGCTACACCTTC.

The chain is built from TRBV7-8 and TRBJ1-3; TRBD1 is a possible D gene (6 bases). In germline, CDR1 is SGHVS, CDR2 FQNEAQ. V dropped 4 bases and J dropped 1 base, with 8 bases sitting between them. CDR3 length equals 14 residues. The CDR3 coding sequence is TGTGCCAGCAGCTCGAGGGGGTCTGGAAACACCATATATTTT. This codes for CASSSRGSGNTIYF.

DNA of the CDR3: TGTGCCAGCAGCTTAGGTTCGCGGGGAAGCTCTGGAAACACCATATATTTT. Residues: CASSLGSRGSSGNTIYF. This rearrangement joins TRBV7-6 to TRBJ1-3; D is ambiguous. The length of the CDR3 is 17 residues. V was shortened by 1 base and J by 0 bases, with 13 bases between the two germline ends. Germline V gene lookup returns CDR1 SGHVS and CDR2 FNYEAQ. Variable domain in full (rest from reference TRBV7-6 and TRBJ1-3): GAGVSQSPRYKVTKRGQDVALRCDPISGHVSLYWYRQALGQGPEFLTYFNYEAQQDKSGLPNDRFSAERPEGSISTLTIQRTEQRDSAMYRCASSLGSRGSSGNTIYFGEGSWLTVV.

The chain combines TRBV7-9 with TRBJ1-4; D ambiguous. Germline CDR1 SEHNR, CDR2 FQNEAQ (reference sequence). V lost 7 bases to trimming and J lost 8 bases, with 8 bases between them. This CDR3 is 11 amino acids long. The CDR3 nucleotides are TGTGCCAGCACCCTCCAGGAAAAACTGTTTTTT. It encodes CASTLQEKLFF.

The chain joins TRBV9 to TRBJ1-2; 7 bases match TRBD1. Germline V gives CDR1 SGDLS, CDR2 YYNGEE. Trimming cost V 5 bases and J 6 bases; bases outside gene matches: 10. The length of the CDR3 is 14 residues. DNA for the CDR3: TGTGCCAGCAGACATAACTCGGACAGGCATGGCTACACCTTC. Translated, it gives CASRHNSDRHGYTF.